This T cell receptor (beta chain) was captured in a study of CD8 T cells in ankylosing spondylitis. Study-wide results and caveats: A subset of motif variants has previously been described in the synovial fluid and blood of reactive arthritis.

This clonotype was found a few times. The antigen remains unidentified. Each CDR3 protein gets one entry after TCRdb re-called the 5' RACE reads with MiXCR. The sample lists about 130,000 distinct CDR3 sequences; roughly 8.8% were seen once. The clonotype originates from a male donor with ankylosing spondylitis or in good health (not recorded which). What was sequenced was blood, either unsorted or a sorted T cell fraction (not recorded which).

The CDR3 region has the DNA TGTGCCAGCAGTGACCGTCCGGGGGACAGGAAGAACACCGGGGAGCTGTTTTTT. Protein: CASSDRPGDRKNTGELFF. V gene TRBV25-1 combines with J gene TRBJ2-2; 8 bases are shared with TRBD1. The CDR3 sequence is 18 residues long. Per the germline V gene, CDR1 is MGHDK and CDR2 is SYGVNS. Losses at the gene ends were 3 bases for V and 1 base for J; bases not matched to a gene: 10.